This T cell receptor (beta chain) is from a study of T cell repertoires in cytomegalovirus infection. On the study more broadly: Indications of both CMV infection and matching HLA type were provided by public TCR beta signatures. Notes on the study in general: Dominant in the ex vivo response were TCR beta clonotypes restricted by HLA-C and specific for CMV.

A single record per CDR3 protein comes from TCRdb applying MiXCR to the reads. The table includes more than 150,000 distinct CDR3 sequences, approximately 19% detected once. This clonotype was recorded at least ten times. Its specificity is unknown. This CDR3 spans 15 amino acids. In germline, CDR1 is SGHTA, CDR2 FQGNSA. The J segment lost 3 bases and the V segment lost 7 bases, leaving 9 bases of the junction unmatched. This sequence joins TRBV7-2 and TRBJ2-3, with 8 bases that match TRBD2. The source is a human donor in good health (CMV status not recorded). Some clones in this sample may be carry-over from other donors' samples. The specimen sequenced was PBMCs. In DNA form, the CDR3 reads TGTGCCAGCATTAAAGCGGGGGTGGGAACAGATACGCAGTATTTT. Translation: CASIKAGVGTDTQYF.